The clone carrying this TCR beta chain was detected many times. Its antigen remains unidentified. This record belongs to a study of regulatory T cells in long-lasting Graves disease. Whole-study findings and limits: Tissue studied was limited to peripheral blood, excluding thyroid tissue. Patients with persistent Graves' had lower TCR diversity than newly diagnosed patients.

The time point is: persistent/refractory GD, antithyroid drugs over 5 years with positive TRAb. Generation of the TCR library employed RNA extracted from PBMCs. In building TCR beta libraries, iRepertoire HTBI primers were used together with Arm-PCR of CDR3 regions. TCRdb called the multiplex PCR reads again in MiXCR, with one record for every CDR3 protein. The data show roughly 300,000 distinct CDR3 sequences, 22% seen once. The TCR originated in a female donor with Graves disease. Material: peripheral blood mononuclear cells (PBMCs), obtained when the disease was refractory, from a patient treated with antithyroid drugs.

CDR3 residues: CASSWGTSGSSYEQYF. CDR3 coding DNA: TGTGCCAGCAGCTGGGGGACTAGCGGGTCTTCCTACGAGCAGTACTTC. The V gene is TRBV11-2, the J gene TRBJ2-7; 12 bases match TRBD2. The length of the CDR3 is 16 residues. Trimming removed 4 bases from V and 1 base from J; junction bases left unmatched: 5. Germline values: CDR1 SGHAT, CDR2 FQNNGV.